This TCR beta chain was retrieved from a study of human T cells and chemical hapten exposure. CDR3 length: 14 amino acids. Germline-derived CDR1 and CDR2 are SGHRS and YFSETQ. V was trimmed by 1 base and J by 5 bases, leaving 12 bases between them. The study, taken as a whole, reports: TCRs above 1 in 1000 frequency stayed constant with DPC sensitization.

Time point here: healthy volunteer bleed at 6 weeks. Before extraction, the whole blood was not fractionated, and total RNA was taken from it. This clonotype was seen at least ten times. Its antigen is still unknown. Individual cDNA molecules each carried unique molecular identifiers attached by the library. In the source study's methods: Between about 23,224 and 700,000 TCRs appeared in each sample, and the median stood at 95,638. TCRdb analysed the RACE reads with MiXCR anew, one entry per CDR3 protein. In this record, the V and J calls reflect TCRdb's handling and not the investigators' own analysis. The sample records 60,000 to 90,000 distinct CDR3 sequences, around 9.3% being singletons.

Specimen: whole blood. This clonotype originated in a female donor in good health. Some clones in this sample may be carry-over from other donors' samples. The J gene is TRBJ1-1, the V gene TRBV5-1, with no clear D. DNA for the CDR3: TGCGCCAGCAGCTTGTCGATCTCACGGACTGAAGCTTTCTTT. Translated, it gives CASSLSISRTEAFF.